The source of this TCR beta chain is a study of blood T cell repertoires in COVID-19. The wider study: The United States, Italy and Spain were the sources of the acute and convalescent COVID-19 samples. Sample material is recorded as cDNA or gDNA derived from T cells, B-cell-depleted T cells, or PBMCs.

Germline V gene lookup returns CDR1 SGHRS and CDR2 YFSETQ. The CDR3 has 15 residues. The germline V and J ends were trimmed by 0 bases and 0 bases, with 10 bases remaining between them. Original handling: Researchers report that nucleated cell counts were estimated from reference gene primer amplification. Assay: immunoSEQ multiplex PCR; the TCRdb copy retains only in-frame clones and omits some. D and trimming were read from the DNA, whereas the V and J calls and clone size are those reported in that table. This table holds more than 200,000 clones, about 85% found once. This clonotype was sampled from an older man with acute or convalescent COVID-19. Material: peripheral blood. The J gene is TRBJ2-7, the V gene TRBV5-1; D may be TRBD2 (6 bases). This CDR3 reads CASSLVGGSSYEQYF. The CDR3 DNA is TGCGCCAGCAGCTTGGTGGGGGGTAGCTCCTACGAGCAGTACTTC.